Listed below are T cell receptor beta chains from one sample, sequenced in a study of T cell repertoires and leukemia-associated antigens. No antigen has been assigned to these receptors. TCRdb reprocessed the 5' RACE reads with MiXCR, giving one entry per CDR3 protein. The sample lists 11,000 or so distinct CDR3 sequences, about 45% occurring once. Specimen: CD3+ T cells sorted from blood and cultured. All receptors come from a female donor in good health. Both conserved end residues are part of each CDR3. Fields, in order: clone size, D gene, V gene, J gene, CDR3 DNA, CDR3 protein. D genes are given only for firm matches. Clone size, where shown, is once, few, many, or a class for clones that have expanded.

size: medium-sized; D: TRBD2; V: TRBV5-1; J: TRBJ2-1; DNA: TGCGCCAGCAGCTTGGACCTCGGGAGGGACAATGAGCAGTTCTTC; CDR3: CASSLDLGRDNEQFF
size: .; D: TRBD1; V: TRBV4-3; J: TRBJ2-3; DNA: TGCGCCAGCAGCCAAGACCTCCGACAGGGATTCTCCACAGATACGCGGCATTTT; CDR3: CASSQDLRQGFSTDTRHF
size: .; D: .; V: TRBV25-1; J: TRBJ2-1; DNA: TGTGCCAGCGCCGCGGGTGGTGAGCAGTTCTTC; CDR3: CASAAGGEQFF
size: .; D: .; V: TRBV20-1; J: TRBJ1-4; DNA: TGCAGTGCTAGAGGGAATGAAAAACTGTTTTTT; CDR3: CSARGNEKLFF
size: medium-sized; D: TRBD2; V: TRBV20-1; J: TRBJ2-3; DNA: TGCAGTGCTAGTGGGACTAGCCCAGATACGCAGTATTTT; CDR3: CSASGTSPDTQYF
size: .; D: .; V: TRBV29-1; J: TRBJ2-1; DNA: TGCAGCACTGGACCTCCCTCCCACAATGAGCAGTTCTTC; CDR3: CSTGPPSHNEQFF
size: .; D: TRBD1; V: TRBV7-2; J: TRBJ1-5; DNA: TGTGCCAGCAGCGCCATGACAGGGTCCCTCAATCAGCCCCAGCATTTT; CDR3: CASSAMTGSLNQPQHF
size: few; D: TRBD2; V: TRBV5-6; J: TRBJ2-3; DNA: TGTGCCAGCTTGGCGGGAGTTACAGATACGCAGTATTTT; CDR3: CASLAGVTDTQYF
size: medium-sized; D: .; V: TRBV5-1; J: TRBJ2-5; DNA: TGCGCCAGCAGCTTGTACGGGACCGAGGAAGAGACCCAGTACTTC; CDR3: CASSLYGTEEETQYF
size: once; D: .; V: TRBV10-2; J: TRBJ1-3; DNA: TGCGCCAGCGGTGAGAAACGGGGGACCTACTCCCCTGGAAACACCATATATTTT; CDR3: CASGEKRGTYSPGNTIYF
size: .; D: .; V: TRBV10-3; J: TRBJ2-3; DNA: TGTGCCCACCGTAGGGCCGACACAGATACGCAGTATTTT; CDR3: CAHRRADTDTQYF
size: medium-sized; D: .; V: TRBV6-6; J: TRBJ2-3; DNA: TGTGCCAGCAGTCTCTGGGGGAGCACAGATACGCAGTATTTT; CDR3: CASSLWGSTDTQYF
size: once; D: TRBD2; V: TRBV20-1; J: TRBJ2-4; DNA: TGCAGTGCTAGAGGCCTAGCGGGAAGAGCCAAAAACATTCAGCACTTC; CDR3: CSARGLAGRAKNIQHF
size: .; D: TRBD1; V: TRBV5-6; J: TRBJ2-5; DNA: TGTGCCAGCAGGCACAGGGGGGAGACCCAGTACTTC; CDR3: CASRHRGETQYF
size: .; D: .; V: TRBV5-1; J: TRBJ2-7; DNA: TGCGCCAGCAGCGGGGGGGCTAGCCGAGGGCTCGGGCAGTACTTC; CDR3: CASSGGASRGLGQYF
size: .; D: TRBD1; V: TRBV25-1; J: TRBJ2-2; DNA: TGTGCCAGCAAGGGACAGGGGGAGTCGGGGGAGCTGTTTTTT; CDR3: CASKGQGESGELFF
size: medium-sized; D: .; V: TRBV5-1; J: TRBJ2-5; DNA: TGCGCCAGCTCCCACGGGGGTCGGCAAGAGACCCAGTACTTC; CDR3: CASSHGGRQETQYF
size: medium-sized; D: .; V: TRBV12-3/TRBV12-4; J: TRBJ2-7; DNA: TGTGCCAGCAGTTACGGGACAGAGCAGTACTTC; CDR3: CASSYGTEQYF
size: many; D: .; V: TRBV5-1; J: TRBJ2-7; DNA: TGCGCCAGCAGCCCGGGGACGGTGGCGGCCTACGAGCAGTACTTC; CDR3: CASSPGTVAAYEQYF
size: medium-sized; D: .; V: TRBV20-1; J: TRBJ2-7; DNA: TGCAGTGCTCCCCAGGACTACTCCTACGAGCAGTACTTC; CDR3: CSAPQDYSYEQYF